The 22 T cell receptor beta chains below come from one sample, sequenced in a study of blood T cells in healthy people across ages. For the second PCR, which ran for about 6 to 12 cycles, a sample-barcoded 5' primer and a J-beta primer mix were used. TCRdb recomputed calls from the 5' RACE reads with MiXCR, one row per CDR3 protein. The top ten clones hold around an eighth of a sample with some 900,000 distinct CDR3 sequences, roughly 52% of them seen once. Sequenced sample: blood. The receptors come from a man younger than 45 in good health.

This clonotype was observed once. The rearrangement links TRBV4-1 to TRBJ2-1, with D possibly TRBD1 on 6 matching bases. Looked up from germline, CDR1 is MGHRA and CDR2 is YSYEKL. This CDR3 comprises 13 residues. The ends were cut back, 3 bases at V and 10 bases at J, with 13 bases in the middle. CDR3 amino acids: CASSHPTGTEQFF. CDR3 coding DNA: TGCGCCAGCAGCCACCCCACCGGGACAGAGCAGTTCTTC.

The chain carries TRBV2 and TRBJ1-2; D is unclear. The CDR3 loop spans 12 amino acids. V was trimmed by 7 bases and J by 7 bases, leaving 13 bases between them. Germline V gene sequence: CDR1 SNHLY, CDR2 FYNNEI. The chain's CDR3 is CASIPQAGGYTF. The CDR3 region has the DNA TGTGCCAGCATCCCCCAGGCGGGTGGCTACACCTTC.

The sample holds a few counts of this clonotype. This chain connects TRBV7-2 to TRBJ2-4; TRBD2 aligns across 9 bases. The J call may not be correct, given that the DNA end is closer to TRBJ2-5. Germline CDR1 reads SGHTA; CDR2 reads FQGNSA. The CDR3 extends over 13 amino acids. The CDR3 is CASSDAGGETQYF. In DNA, the CDR3 is TGTGCCAGCAGCGATGCGGGGGGGGAGACCCAGTACTTC.

The V call is TRBV4-1, the J call TRBJ2-1; 15 bases match TRBD2. The CDR3 is 20 residues long. After removal of 0 bases from V and 2 bases from J, the junction contained 8 bases not matched to a gene. Per the germline V gene, CDR1 is MGHRA and CDR2 is YSYEKL. This CDR3 reads CASSQETRTSGGDPYNEQFF. In nucleotides, the CDR3 is TGCGCCAGCAGCCAAGAGACCAGGACTAGCGGGGGGGACCCCTACAATGAGCAGTTCTTC.

Regarding this clonotype: One end of the junction does not line up with germline, which may come from a read error. DNA for the CDR3: TGCGCCAGCAGTCAAGGGGAGGCCGGAACCCACGAGCAGTACTTC. Translation: CASSQGEAGTHEQYF. The chain recombines TRBV4-1 with TRBJ2-4; D might be TRBD2 (6 bases). The J call is doubtful: the DNA matches TRBJ2-7 better. The CDR3 consists of 15 residues. Germline V CDR1 and CDR2: MGHRA, YSYEKL.

The V and J genes are TRBV15 and TRBJ1-4, with D possibly matching TRBD1 (6 bases). This CDR3 has 14 amino acids. Germline V gene sequence: CDR1 LNHNV, CDR2 YYDKDF (reference sequence). The ends were cut back, 3 bases at V and 8 bases at J, with 13 bases in the middle. The CDR3 region is CATSSDGTIEKLFF. The CDR3 DNA reads TGTGCCACCAGCAGCGACGGGACAATCGAAAAACTGTTTTTT.

V gene TRBV5-6 combines with J gene TRBJ2-3; perhaps TRBD1 as D (6 bases). Germline CDR1 SGHDT, CDR2 YYEEEE. Trimming shortened V by 3 bases and J by 4 bases, and 18 bases separated the two germline ends. This CDR3 comprises 16 residues. CDR3 nucleotide sequence: TGTGCCAGCAGCTCGGTGGTCCAGGGGTGGGCAGATACGCAGTATTTT. As protein: CASSSVVQGWADTQYF.

As concerns this clonotype: This sequence may be a read error, since a much larger clone differs from it by one base. This chain links TRBV20-1 with TRBJ1-1; D call uncertain. CDR1 is DFQATT, CDR2 SNEGSKA, per germline (reference sequence). The CDR3 covers 14 residues. The CDR3 DNA sequence: TGCAGTGCTAGAGATTTCGGGTCGAACACTGGAGCTTTCTTT. This sequence encodes CSARDFGSNTGAFF.

The V gene is TRBV6-6, the J gene TRBJ2-7; D may be TRBD1 or TRBD2 (5 bases each). Germline V gives CDR1 MNHNY, CDR2 SVGAGI (reference sequence). This CDR3 comprises 16 residues. Trimming left V 8 bases short and J 0 bases short, with 20 bases between. The CDR3 DNA reads TGTGCCAGCTCAAACGGTGGGACCGTCTCCTCCTACGAGCAGTACTTC. This encodes CASSNGGTVSSYEQYF.

At least ten counts were recorded for this clonotype. The CDR3 DNA follows: TGCAGAGCGGACAGGGGGGACACTGAAGCTTTCTTT. Protein product: CRADRGDTEAFF. This sequence joins TRBV29-1 and TRBJ1-1; 10 bases fit TRBD1. The CDR3 is 12 amino acids. Germline CDR1 and CDR2: SQVTM and ANQGSEA.

The V call is TRBV19, the J call TRBJ2-7, with 8 bases aligning to TRBD1. The end of the DNA fits TRBJ2-5 better, so the J call may be wrong. The CDR3 runs to 15 residues. CDR1 and CDR2 from the germline V gene are LNHDA and SQIVND (reference sequence). The CDR3 DNA reads TGTGCCAGTAGTATAGACGGACAGGGCCAAGAGACCCAGTACTTC. Its protein is CASSIDGQGQETQYF.

The chain carries TRBV4-1 and TRBJ2-5, with D tentatively TRBD1 (6 bases). The germline V and J ends were trimmed by 1 base and 5 bases, with 11 bases remaining between them. CDR1 and CDR2 from the germline V gene are MGHRA and YSYEKL. The CDR3 runs 14 residues. In DNA form, the CDR3 reads TGCGCCAGCAGCCAAGCAGGGGTAGGGGAGACCCAGTACTTC. This translates into CASSQAGVGETQYF.

The chain has TRBV3-1 and TRBJ2-2; either TRBD1 or TRBD2 may fit D (5 bases each). Germline loops: CDR1 LGHDT, CDR2 YNNKEL (reference sequence). V lost 2 bases and J lost 5, with 12 bases in between. CDR3 length: 15 amino acids. The CDR3 region is CASSQKAGRTGELFF. The CDR3 DNA sequence: TGTGCCAGCAGCCAAAAAGCAGGGAGAACCGGGGAGCTGTTTTTT.

This clonotype was counted a few times. The chain uses TRBV29-1 and TRBJ1-2; 9 nucleotides agree with TRBD1. The CDR3 runs to 16 residues. CDR1 and CDR2 from the germline V gene are SQVTM and ANQGSEA. V was pared by 8 bases and J by 3 bases, with 16 bases of the junction left unmatched. CDR3 nucleotide sequence: TGCAGCCCCTTCATGGCTACAGGGGGCGCGGACTATGGCTACACCTTC. Translating gives CSPFMATGGADYGYTF.

The V gene is TRBV7-2, the J gene TRBJ2-3; D remains ambiguous. The CDR3 has 15 amino acids. Germline V CDR1 and CDR2: SGHTA, FQGNSA. The V and J ends lost 3 bases and 6 bases respectively, with 16 bases between them. The DNA of the CDR3 is TGTGCCAGCAGCTTTCTACTCGACCTCTTCGATACGCAGTATTTT. As protein: CASSFLLDLFDTQYF. Complete variable domain (other parts from reference TRBV7-2 and TRBJ2-3): GAGVSQSPSNKVTEKGKDVELRCDPISGHTALYWYRQSLGQGLEFLIYFQGNSAPDKSGLPSDRFSAERTGGSVSTLTIQRTQQEDSAVYLCASSFLLDLFDTQYFGPGTRLTVL.

The V gene is TRBV27, the J gene TRBJ1-5; D is unresolved. Trimming shortened V by 3 bases and J by 9 bases, and 12 bases separated the two germline ends. Per the germline V gene, CDR1 is MNHEY and CDR2 is SMNVEV (reference sequence). CDR3 length: 13 amino acids. CDR3 in amino acids: CASSLRGPGPQHF. Written as DNA, the CDR3 is TGTGCCAGCAGTTTGCGCGGGCCGGGGCCCCAGCATTTT.

Here the CDR3 DNA reads TGCGCCAGCAGCCAAGAGGGTCAGGTTAACACCGGGGAGCTGTTTTTT. It codes for CASSQEGQVNTGELFF. This chain links TRBV4-1 with TRBJ2-2; no definite D call. Trimming took 0 bases from V and 2 from J, leaving 10 bases between them. Germline CDR1 MGHRA, CDR2 YSYEKL. The CDR3 runs to 16 residues.

This chain uses TRBV28 with TRBJ2-7; D possibly uses TRBD1 or TRBD2 (6 bases each). This CDR3 spans 15 amino acids. The V gene lost 5 bases and the J gene lost 3 bases, with 17 bases spanning the gap. In germline, CDR1 is MDHEN, CDR2 SYDVKM. The CDR3 DNA reads as TGTGCCAGCAGTATAGGGGGGAACTATGTCTACGAGCAGTACTTC. Its protein product is CASSIGGNYVYEQYF.

The rearrangement joins TRBV3-1 to TRBJ1-6; 9 nucleotides agree with TRBD1. Germline loops: CDR1 LGHDT, CDR2 YNNKEL (reference sequence). The length of the CDR3 is 14 residues. V shed 3 bases, J shed 8 bases, and the junction held 2 bases outside the gene matches. CDR3 in DNA: TGTGCCAGCAGCCAGAGGACAGGGGATTCACCCCTCCACTTT. Its translation is CASSQRTGDSPLHF. Drawing the rest from reference TRBV3-1 and TRBJ1-6, the complete variable domain is DTAVSQTPKYLVTQMGNDKSIKCEQNLGHDTMYWYKQDSKKFLKIMFSYNNKELIINETVPNRFSPKSPDKAHLNLHINSLELGDSAVYFCASSQRTGDSPLHFGNGTRLTVT.

The chain links TRBV7-9 to TRBJ1-6, with 9 bases matching TRBD1. Losses at the gene ends were 3 bases for V and 8 bases for J; bases not matched to a gene: 5. Germline V gene sequence: CDR1 SEHNR, CDR2 FQNEAQ (reference sequence). The CDR3 is 15 residues long. The DNA for the CDR3 is TGTGCCAGCAGCTTCAACAGGGGGCAGGATTCACCCCTCCACTTT. Amino acid sequence: CASSFNRGQDSPLHF.

This clonotype came up a few times. CDR3 nucleotides: TGTGCCAGCAACCGGGACCGGGACACAGATACGCAGTATTTT. It is translated as CASNRDRDTDTQYF. The J gene is TRBJ2-3, the V gene TRBV27, with D tentatively TRBD1 or TRBD2 (5 bases each). CDR1 MNHEY and CDR2 SMNVEV come from the germline V gene (reference sequence). V was clipped by 7 bases and J by 2 bases, with 13 bases between them. The CDR3 sequence is 14 residues long.

The V gene is TRBV24-1, the J gene TRBJ1-5, with TRBD1 matching over 8 bases. Germline lookup yields CDR1 KGHDR and CDR2 SFDVKD. J lost 7 bases, V lost 4 bases, and 8 bases had no gene match. CDR3 length: 15 amino acids. As DNA, the CDR3 is TGTGCCACCAGTGACCCTGGACAGGGCGGCCAGCCCCAGCATTTT. Translation gives CATSDPGQGGQPQHF.